This T cell receptor (beta chain) was retrieved from a study of T cells in Graves' hyperthyroidism and ophthalmopathy. The source material, RNA transcripts, was used to amplify TCR beta CDR3 regions. Primed by the HTBI set, a first-round RT-PCR was run on the TCR CDR3. TCRdb used MiXCR to reprocess the multiplex PCR reads, holding one entry per CDR3 protein. The sample lists around 300,000 distinct CDR3 sequences; more than 11% were seen once. Hyperthyroidism in the patients, aged 18 to 65, was newly diagnosed and under 2 months in duration. This CDR3 comprises 13 residues. The germline V gene has CDR1 DFQATT and CDR2 SNEGSKA (reference sequence). V was trimmed by 2 bases and J by 2 bases, leaving 7 bases between them.

What was sequenced was blood. The chain has TRBV20-1 and TRBJ2-4; D gene uncertain. This receptor was obtained from a woman between 25 and 40 years old with Graves' hyperthyroidism. The CDR3 sequence: CSARRDTKNIQYF. DNA for the CDR3: TGCAGTGCTAGAAGGGATACCAAAAACATTCAGTACTTC.